Each of the 31 T cell receptor beta chains below was sequenced from the same sample in a study of CD8 T cells in ankylosing spondylitis. TCRdb re-derived calls from the 5' RACE reads in MiXCR, one entry per CDR3 protein. The sample shows about 240,000 distinct CDR3 sequences, 20% to 30% of them seen only once. The sequenced material came from blood, either unsorted or a sorted T cell fraction (not recorded which). These receptors came from a male donor with ankylosing spondylitis or in good health (not recorded which).

CDR3 bases: TGTGCCAGCAGCCAAGATCGGGGACTAGCCGGCCGGGACGACCAGTACTTC. It specifies CASSQDRGLAGRDDQYF. The chain recombines TRBV3-1 with TRBJ2-5, with TRBD2 matching over 9 bases. This CDR3 has 17 residues. Germline V gene sequence: CDR1 LGHDT, CDR2 YNNKEL (reference sequence). Trimming at V came to 0 bases and at J to 10 bases, leaving 15 bases not matched to a gene.

This clonotype occurred many times. V gene TRBV20-1 combines with J gene TRBJ2-6; no firm D call. The CDR3 is 12 residues long. The germline V and J ends were trimmed by 3 bases and 2 bases, with 2 bases remaining between them. Germline loops: CDR1 DFQATT, CDR2 SNEGSKA (reference sequence). The CDR3 nucleotides are TGCAGTGCTAGGGCTGGGGCCAACGTCCTGACTTTC. It is translated as CSARAGANVLTF.

The J gene is TRBJ2-7, the V gene TRBV20-1, with D perhaps matching TRBD2 (6 bases). The CDR3 length is 16 residues. The germline V gene has CDR1 DFQATT and CDR2 SNEGSKA (reference sequence). With 1 base removed from V and 0 bases from J, the gap between germline ends came to 16 bases. CDR3 sequence: CSARGGGSGYSYEQYF. DNA for the CDR3: TGCAGTGCTAGAGGTGGAGGAAGCGGGTACTCCTACGAGCAGTACTTC.

This clonotype was recorded many times. This sequence joins TRBV3-1 and TRBJ2-2; tentatively, D is TRBD1 (6 bases). Looked up from germline, CDR1 is LGHDT and CDR2 is YNNKEL (reference sequence). Trimming stripped 4 bases from V and 7 bases from J, with 13 bases between. CDR3 length: 14 residues. The CDR3 reads CASSPLRQDGELFF. The CDR3, as DNA: TGTGCCAGCAGCCCCCTGCGACAGGACGGGGAGCTGTTTTTT.

This clonotype was observed a handful of times. CDR3 in amino acids: CASIAGRGYGYTF. The CDR3 coding sequence is TGTGCCAGCATTGCAGGGAGGGGCTATGGCTACACCTTC. This sequence joins TRBV12-3 or TRBV12-4 and TRBJ1-2; D may be TRBD1 (5 bases). The V end lost 7 bases, the J end lost 4 bases, and 13 bases lay between the germline ends. This CDR3 contains 13 residues.

The sample holds many counts of this clonotype. The rearrangement joins TRBV11-1 to TRBJ2-1; 7 nucleotides line up with TRBD2. The CDR3 covers 15 residues. Trimming cost V 3 bases and J 9 bases; bases outside gene matches: 11. The germline CDR1 and CDR2 sequences are SGHAT and FQDESV (reference sequence). CDR3 protein: CASSLRDYLSAEQFF. The CDR3 DNA follows: TGTGCCAGCAGCTTGAGGGACTACCTTTCCGCTGAGCAGTTCTTC.

The chain joins TRBV10-3 to TRBJ2-7; D ambiguous. The CDR3 covers 13 residues. Germline CDR1 and CDR2: ENHRY and SYGVKD. V was shortened by 4 bases and J by 3 bases, with 10 bases between the two germline ends. In DNA, the CDR3 is TGTGCCATCAGTGGAGGCAGGTACTACGAGCAGTACTTC. It translates to CAISGGRYYEQYF.

This clonotype was seen only once. This chain links TRBV28 with TRBJ2-3; 10 bases fit TRBD2. Per germline, CDR1 MDHEN and CDR2 SYDVKM. This CDR3 has 16 residues. The V gene end was trimmed by 6 bases and the J gene end by 4 bases; junction bases not matched to a gene: 10. As DNA, the CDR3 is TGTGCCAGCAGACCTACCGTAGCGGGAGGCGCAGATACGCAGTATTTT. Its translation: CASRPTVAGGADTQYF.

The genes are TRBV12-3 or TRBV12-4 and TRBJ2-2; D is unresolved. Between the trimmed V and J ends, which lost 5 bases and 1 base, there was a span of 23 bases. The CDR3 is 19 amino acids. The CDR3 DNA reads TGTGCCAGCAGTCCCTCCCTCGGGTGGCGAGCCGGGAACACCGGGGAGCTGTTTTTT. Translating gives CASSPSLGWRAGNTGELFF.

This sequence joins TRBV12-3 or TRBV12-4 and TRBJ2-3, with a tentative D call TRBD2 (6 bases). CDR3 length: 12 amino acids. V lost 6 bases and J 7 bases, leaving 11 bases between the germline ends. CDR3 nucleotide sequence: TGTGCCAGCAGCATGGAGGGGAATACGCAGTATTTT. It encodes CASSMEGNTQYF.

This clonotype was detected a few times. The chain employs TRBV12-3 or TRBV12-4 and TRBJ1-2; D is uncertain. The length of the CDR3 is 12 residues. The V end lost 4 bases, the J end lost 5 bases, and 8 bases lay between the germline ends. Written as DNA, the CDR3 is TGTGCCAGCAGTTCCGGAACGTATGGCTACACCTTC. Encoded protein: CASSSGTYGYTF.

CDR3 sequence: CAWSRAGGRTGELFF. CDR3 sequence (DNA): TGTGCCTGGAGTCGAGCGGGGGGGCGAACCGGGGAGCTGTTTTTT. V usage is TRBV30 and J usage is TRBJ2-2; 10 bases fit TRBD2. This CDR3 has 15 residues. V shed 2 bases and J 5 bases; nucleotides not matched to a gene: 5. In germline, CDR1 is GTSNPN, CDR2 SVGIG (reference sequence).

The chain couples TRBV6-1 to TRBJ2-7; TRBD1 aligns across 7 bases. The germline CDR1 and CDR2 sequences are MNHNS and SASEGT. V was pared by 5 bases and J by 2 bases, with 3 bases of the junction left unmatched. The CDR3 totals 13 residues. CDR3 DNA: TGTGCCAGCAGTAATCAGGGGGCCTACGAGCAGTACTTC. Its translation is CASSNQGAYEQYF.

This rearrangement joins TRBV20-1 to TRBJ1-5; a weak D match, TRBD1 (6 bases). The CDR3 consists of 14 residues. CDR1 DFQATT and CDR2 SNEGSKA come from the germline V gene (reference sequence). V lost 3 bases and J lost 0, with 9 bases in between. The CDR3 DNA is TGCAGTGCTAGGAGGGGGGGTAGCAATCAGCCCCAGCATTTT. Protein product: CSARRGGSNQPQHF.

This clonotype has a count of ten or more. This rearrangement joins TRBV20-1 to TRBJ1-1, with D perhaps TRBD1 (6 bases). Germline loops: CDR1 DFQATT, CDR2 SNEGSKA (reference sequence). Trimming pared 6 bases from V and 2 bases from J, leaving 13 bases between. The CDR3 is 13 residues long. The CDR3 loop reads CSAFGTPNTEAFF. The CDR3 region has the DNA TGCAGTGCATTCGGGACACCCAACACTGAAGCTTTCTTT.

This clonotype was picked up a small number of times. The DNA for the CDR3 is TGTGCCTCTCGCACGGGAGGGCTCGGGACTGAAGCTTTCTTT. Residues: CASRTGGLGTEAFF. The V gene is TRBV6-1, the J gene TRBJ1-1; D is unresolved. Trimming shortened V by 11 bases and J by 5 bases, and 21 bases separated the two germline ends. CDR1 is MNHNS, CDR2 SASEGT, per germline. The CDR3 sequence is 14 residues long.

This clonotype showed up just once. A read error may explain this, as a much larger clone is one base away. This sequence joins TRBV28 and TRBJ1-2; a possible D gene is TRBD1 (5 bases). CDR1 is MDHEN, CDR2 SYDVKM, per germline. The CDR3 consists of 13 residues. DNA of the CDR3: TGTGCCAGCAGTTCGGGGGGTAGCTATGGCTACGCCTTC. This codes for CASSSGGSYGYAF.

This clonotype appeared a few times. The chain uses TRBV12-3 or TRBV12-4 and TRBJ2-7; the D gene is possibly TRBD2 (5 bases). The germline V and J ends were trimmed by 2 bases and 6 bases, with 17 bases remaining between them. This CDR3 is built from 15 residues. The CDR3 region is CASSLSGVTGSEQYF. Here the CDR3 DNA reads TGTGCCAGCAGTTTATCTGGGGTAACGGGGAGCGAGCAGTACTTC.

The rearrangement joins TRBV20-1 to TRBJ2-5; 9 bases agree with TRBD2. V lost 0 bases, J lost 3 bases, and 5 bases stayed unmatched. The CDR3 consists of 15 residues. Germline CDR1 and CDR2: DFQATT and SNEGSKA (reference sequence). CDR3 loop: CSARDWRGGEETQYF. CDR3 nucleotides: TGCAGTGCTAGAGACTGGCGGGGGGGCGAAGAGACCCAGTACTTC.

In this sample, this clonotype turned up many times. The gene calls are TRBV4-2 and TRBJ2-3; 9 nucleotides agree with TRBD2. There are 18 residues in the CDR3. Per the germline V gene, CDR1 is LGHNA and CDR2 is YNFKEQ. The V gene end was trimmed by 0 bases and the J gene end by 0 bases; junction bases not matched to a gene: 7. CDR3 sequence (DNA): TGTGCCAGCAGCCAAGATATGGCGGGGGGGTTCAGCACAGATACGCAGTATTTT. This codes for CASSQDMAGGFSTDTQYF.

In its sample, this clonotype was seen a few times. The chain couples TRBV2 to TRBJ2-5; D is possibly TRBD2 (7 bases). CDR1 is SNHLY, CDR2 FYNNEI, per germline. The V end lost 0 bases, the J end lost 5 bases, and 13 bases lay between the germline ends. The CDR3 covers 15 residues. For the CDR3, the DNA is TGTGCCAGCAGTGAAGCTCCCCGGGGGGCGGAGACCCAGTACTTC. This translates into CASSEAPRGAETQYF.

This clonotype has ten or more counts. The rearrangement joins TRBV12-3 or TRBV12-4 to TRBJ2-3; D possibly corresponds to TRBD2 (7 bases). Trimming left V 8 bases short and J 4 bases short, with 10 bases between. This CDR3 has 12 residues. The CDR3 bases are TGTGCCAGCCGGGGGGCGCCAGATACGCAGTATTTT. This sequence encodes CASRGAPDTQYF.

The CDR3 coding sequence is TGTGCCAGCAGCCAAGATACAGGGCAGAACACCGGGGAGCTGTTTTTT. This codes for CASSQDTGQNTGELFF. The gene calls are TRBV4-2 and TRBJ2-2; D is possibly TRBD1 (6 bases). The CDR3 totals 16 residues. V lost 0 bases, J lost 1 base, and 9 bases lay in between. From germline, CDR1 is LGHNA and CDR2 YNFKEQ.

The chain links TRBV20-1 to TRBJ2-5; D unclear. Germline V CDR1 and CDR2: DFQATT, SNEGSKA (reference sequence). This CDR3 is 11 amino acids long. Trimming shortened V by 6 bases and J by 14 bases, and 19 bases separated the two germline ends. The CDR3 bases are TGCAGTGCCAGGCCTGAAAGGTTCCCTTACTTC. It translates to CSARPERFPYF.

This chain connects TRBV6-2 or TRBV6-3 to TRBJ1-4; no firm D call. CDR1 is MNHEY, CDR2 SVGEGT, per germline. CDR3 length: 15 residues. Trimming left V 0 bases short and J 8 bases short, with 13 bases between. In nucleotides, the CDR3 is TGTGCCAGCAGTTACTCGATCGTCAAGAACGAAAAACTGTTTTTT. Translation gives CASSYSIVKNEKLFF.

This clonotype was seen many times. This chain uses TRBV18 with TRBJ2-7; D remains unclear. This CDR3 comprises 12 residues. Germline CDR1 is KGHSH and CDR2 is LQKENI. V lost 2 bases to trimming and J lost 7 bases, with 9 bases between them. In DNA, the CDR3 is TGTGCCAGCTCACCATTCGAAAGGGAGCAGTACTTC. It codes for CASSPFEREQYF.

This chain connects TRBV20-1 to TRBJ2-5; D perhaps matches TRBD2 (6 bases). The germline CDR1 and CDR2 sequences are DFQATT and SNEGSKA (reference sequence). Trimming shortened V by 5 bases and J by 5 bases, and 15 bases separated the two germline ends. The CDR3 runs 13 residues. The CDR3, as DNA: TGCAGTGCTTCGGGGGTCTCCGGGGAGACCCAGTACTTC. It yields the protein CSASGVSGETQYF.

This clonotype occurred many times. The chain has TRBV6-5 and TRBJ2-1; D is unclear. V lost 7 bases and J lost 13, with 14 bases in between. Germline V lookup: CDR1 MNHEY, CDR2 SVGAGI. The CDR3 is 11 amino acids. CDR3 amino acids: CASTRDQIQFF. The CDR3 nucleotides are TGTGCCAGCACCAGAGACCAGATACAGTTCTTC.

The sample holds many counts of this clonotype. V and J are TRBV20-1 and TRBJ2-4, with a possible D match to TRBD2 (7 bases). The CDR3 sequence is 17 residues long. CDR1 is DFQATT, CDR2 SNEGSKA, per germline (reference sequence). Trimming left V 0 bases short and J 4 bases short, with 19 bases between. The CDR3 sequence is CSARDRFRGDIKNIQYF. The CDR3 bases are TGCAGTGCTAGAGATAGATTCCGGGGGGACATAAAAAACATTCAGTACTTC.

This clonotype was detected a few times. This chain joins TRBV20-1 and TRBJ1-1, with D hard to call. Germline V gene data show CDR1 as DFQATT and CDR2 as SNEGSKA (reference sequence). This CDR3 spans 13 amino acids. Trimming removed 3 bases from V and 4 bases from J, with 12 bases in between. CDR3 in DNA: TGCAGTGCTAGGTCCCCCCTGAGCACTGAAGCTTTCTTT. It is translated as CSARSPLSTEAFF.

This clonotype was found many times. The V call is TRBV7-8, the J call TRBJ1-1; D unclear. V was shortened by 1 base and J by 1 base, with 13 bases between the two germline ends. Germline loops: CDR1 SGHVS, CDR2 FQNEAQ. The CDR3 totals 16 residues. The CDR3 sequence is CASSLDLRDWNTEAFF. The CDR3 DNA sequence: TGTGCCAGCAGCTTAGATTTGAGGGATTGGAACACTGAAGCTTTCTTT.